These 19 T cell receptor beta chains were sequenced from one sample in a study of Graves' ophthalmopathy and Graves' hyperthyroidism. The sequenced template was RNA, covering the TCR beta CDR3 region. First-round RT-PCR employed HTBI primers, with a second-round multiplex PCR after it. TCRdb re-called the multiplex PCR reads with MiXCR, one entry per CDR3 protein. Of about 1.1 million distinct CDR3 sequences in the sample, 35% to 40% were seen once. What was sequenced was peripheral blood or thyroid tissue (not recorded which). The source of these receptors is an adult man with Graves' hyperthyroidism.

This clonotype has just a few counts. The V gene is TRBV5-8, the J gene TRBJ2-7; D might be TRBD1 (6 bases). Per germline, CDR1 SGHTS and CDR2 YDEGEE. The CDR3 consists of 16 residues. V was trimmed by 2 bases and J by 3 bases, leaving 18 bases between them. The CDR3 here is CASSFPTGRGFYEQYF. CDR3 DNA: TGTGCCAGCAGCTTCCCCACTGGCAGGGGCTTCTACGAGCAGTACTTC.

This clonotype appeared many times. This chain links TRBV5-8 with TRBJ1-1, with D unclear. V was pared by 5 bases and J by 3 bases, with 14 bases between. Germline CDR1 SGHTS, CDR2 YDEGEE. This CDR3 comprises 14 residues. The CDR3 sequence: CASSKPHGDTEAFF. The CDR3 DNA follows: TGTGCCAGCAGTAAGCCCCATGGGGACACTGAAGCTTTCTTT.

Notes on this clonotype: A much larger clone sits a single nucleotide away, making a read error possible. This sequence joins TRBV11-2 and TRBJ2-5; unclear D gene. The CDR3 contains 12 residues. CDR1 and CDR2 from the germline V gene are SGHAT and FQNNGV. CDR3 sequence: CASSMYQGTQYF. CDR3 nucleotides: TGTGCCAGCAGCATGTACCAAGGGACCCAGTACTTC.

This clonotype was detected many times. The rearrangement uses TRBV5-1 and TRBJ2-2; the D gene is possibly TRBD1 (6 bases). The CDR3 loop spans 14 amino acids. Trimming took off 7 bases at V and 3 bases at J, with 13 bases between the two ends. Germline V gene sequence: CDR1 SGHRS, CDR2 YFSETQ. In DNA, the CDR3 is TGCGCCAGCGGTCCGTACAGGGACACCGGGGAGCTGTTTTTT. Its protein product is CASGPYRDTGELFF.

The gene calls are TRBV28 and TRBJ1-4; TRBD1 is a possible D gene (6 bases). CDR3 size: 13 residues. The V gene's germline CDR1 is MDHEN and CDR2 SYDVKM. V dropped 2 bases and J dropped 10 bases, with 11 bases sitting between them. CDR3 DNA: TGTGCCAGCAGTTTACAACAGGGAGTAAAACTGTTTTTT. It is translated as CASSLQQGVKLFF.

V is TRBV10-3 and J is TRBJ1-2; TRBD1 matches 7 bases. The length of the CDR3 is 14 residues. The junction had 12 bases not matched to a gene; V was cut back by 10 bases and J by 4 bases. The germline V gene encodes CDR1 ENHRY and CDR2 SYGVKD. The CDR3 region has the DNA TGTGCCACCCTTAGGGGACAGAAAGCCTATGGCTACACCTTC. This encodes CATLRGQKAYGYTF.

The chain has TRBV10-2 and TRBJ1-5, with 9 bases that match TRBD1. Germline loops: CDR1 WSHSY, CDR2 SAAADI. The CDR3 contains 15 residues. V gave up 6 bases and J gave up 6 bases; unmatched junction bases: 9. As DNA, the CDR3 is TGCGCCAGCAGCTGGGACAGGGTACTCGGTCAGCCCCAGCATTTT. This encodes CASSWDRVLGQPQHF.

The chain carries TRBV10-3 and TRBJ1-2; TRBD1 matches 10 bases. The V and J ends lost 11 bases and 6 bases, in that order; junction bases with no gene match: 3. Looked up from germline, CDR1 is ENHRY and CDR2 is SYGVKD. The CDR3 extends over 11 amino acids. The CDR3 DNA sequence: TGTGCCCGGGACAGGGGAAATGGCTACACCTTC. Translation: CARDRGNGYTF.

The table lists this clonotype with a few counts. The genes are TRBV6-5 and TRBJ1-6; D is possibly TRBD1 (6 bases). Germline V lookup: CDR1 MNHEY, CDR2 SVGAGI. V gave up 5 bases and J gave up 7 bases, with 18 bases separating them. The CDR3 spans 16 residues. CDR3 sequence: CASSRTRRGGNSPLHF. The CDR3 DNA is TGTGCCAGCAGTCGAACGCGCAGGGGCGGGAATTCACCCCTCCACTTT.

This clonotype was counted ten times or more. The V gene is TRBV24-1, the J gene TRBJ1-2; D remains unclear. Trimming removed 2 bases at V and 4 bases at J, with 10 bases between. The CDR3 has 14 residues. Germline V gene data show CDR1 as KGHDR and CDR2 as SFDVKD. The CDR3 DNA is TGTGCCACCAGTGATTGGAGGACGGTCTATGGCTACACCTTC. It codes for CATSDWRTVYGYTF.

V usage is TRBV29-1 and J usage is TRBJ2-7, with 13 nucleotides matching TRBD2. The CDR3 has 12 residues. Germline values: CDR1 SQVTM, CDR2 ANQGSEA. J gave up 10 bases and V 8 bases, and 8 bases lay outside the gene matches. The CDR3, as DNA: TGCAGCTCCGGGGGACTAGCGGGAATCCAGTACTTC. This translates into CSSGGLAGIQYF.

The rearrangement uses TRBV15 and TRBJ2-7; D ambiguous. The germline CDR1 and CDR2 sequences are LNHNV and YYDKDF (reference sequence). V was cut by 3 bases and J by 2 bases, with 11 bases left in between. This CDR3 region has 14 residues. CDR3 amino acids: CATSSRDTPYEQYF. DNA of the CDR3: TGTGCCACCAGCAGTCGAGACACCCCCTACGAGCAGTACTTC.

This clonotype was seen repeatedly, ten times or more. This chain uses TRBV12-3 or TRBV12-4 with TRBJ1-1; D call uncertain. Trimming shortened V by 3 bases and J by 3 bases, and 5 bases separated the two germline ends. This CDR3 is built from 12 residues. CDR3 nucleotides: TGTGCCAGCAGTTTCGGATACACTGAAGCTTTCTTT. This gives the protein CASSFGYTEAFF.

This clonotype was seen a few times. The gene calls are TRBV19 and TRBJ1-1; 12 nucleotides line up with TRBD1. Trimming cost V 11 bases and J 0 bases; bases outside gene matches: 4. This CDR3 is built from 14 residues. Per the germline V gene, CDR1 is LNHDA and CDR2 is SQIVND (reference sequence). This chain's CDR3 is CACGTGGLNTEAFF. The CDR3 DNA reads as TGTGCCTGTGGGACAGGGGGCCTGAACACTGAAGCTTTCTTT.

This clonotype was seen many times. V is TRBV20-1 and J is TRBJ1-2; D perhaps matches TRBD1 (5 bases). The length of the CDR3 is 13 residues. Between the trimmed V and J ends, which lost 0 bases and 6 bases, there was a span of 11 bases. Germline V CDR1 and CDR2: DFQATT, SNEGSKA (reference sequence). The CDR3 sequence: CSARDGGRDGYTF. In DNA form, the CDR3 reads TGCAGTGCTAGAGATGGGGGGAGGGATGGCTACACCTTC.

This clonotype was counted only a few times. As DNA, the CDR3 is TGCAGTGCCCTACCCGGACAGGGCGAAGTCTACGAGCAGTACTTC. Translated, it gives CSALPGQGEVYEQYF. V and J are TRBV20-1 and TRBJ2-7, with TRBD1 matching 8 bases. The CDR3 is 15 residues long. Germline assignment: CDR1 DFQATT and CDR2 SNEGSKA (reference sequence). V shed 6 bases and J 3 bases; nucleotides not matched to a gene: 13.

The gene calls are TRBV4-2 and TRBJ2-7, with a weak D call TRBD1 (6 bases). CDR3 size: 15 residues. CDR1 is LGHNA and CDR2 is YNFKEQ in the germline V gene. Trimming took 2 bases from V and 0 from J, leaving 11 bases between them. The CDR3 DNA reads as TGTGCCAGCAGCCAAATGACAGGTTCCTCCTACGAGCAGTACTTC. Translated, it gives CASSQMTGSSYEQYF.

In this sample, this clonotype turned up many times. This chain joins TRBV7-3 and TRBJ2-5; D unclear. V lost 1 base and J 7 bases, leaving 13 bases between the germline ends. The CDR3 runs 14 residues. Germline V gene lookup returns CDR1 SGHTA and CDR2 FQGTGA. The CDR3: CASSLKVGSGTQYF. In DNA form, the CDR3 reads TGTGCCAGCAGCTTAAAGGTCGGCTCGGGGACCCAGTACTTC.

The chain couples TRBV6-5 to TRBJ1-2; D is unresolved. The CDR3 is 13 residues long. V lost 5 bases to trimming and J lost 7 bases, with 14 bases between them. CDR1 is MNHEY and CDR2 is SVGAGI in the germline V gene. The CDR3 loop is CASSDLGISGYTF. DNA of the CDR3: TGTGCCAGCAGTGACCTGGGAATTAGTGGCTACACCTTC.